This TCR beta chain was sequenced for a study of spatial heterogeneity in lung cancer. For the study at large: Each distinct TCR and UMI combination averaged more than ten appearances in raw reads.

Each TCR cDNA molecule bore a unique molecular identifier. Each CDR3 protein is one row after TCRdb ran MiXCR on the 5' RACE reads. The data hold approximately 13,000 distinct CDR3 sequences, with 14% observed a single time. Germline lookup yields CDR1 SNHLY and CDR2 FYNNEI. The CDR3 runs to 14 residues. Trimming left V 7 bases short and J 3 bases short, with 12 bases between. Findings of the study overall: Ubiquitous expanded tumor TCRs were observed in blood more at resection than follow-up.

Comment on this clonotype: Its target is not known.

Specified time point: sample taken at primary tumor resection. Whole RNA, which was extracted from tumor, nontumor lung tissue or frozen PBMC, was sequenced without any cell sorting. Samples were obtained from around 72 donors, all untreated early-stage non-small cell lung cancer patients. The starting material was PBMCs, obtained at surgery. This receptor was obtained from a male donor with early-stage non-small cell lung cancer. The chain employs TRBV2 and TRBJ1-4; tentative D call: TRBD1 (6 bases). The CDR3 DNA is TGTGCCAGCAATACAGGGAGGGCTAATGAAAAACTGTTTTTT. It translates to CASNTGRANEKLFF.